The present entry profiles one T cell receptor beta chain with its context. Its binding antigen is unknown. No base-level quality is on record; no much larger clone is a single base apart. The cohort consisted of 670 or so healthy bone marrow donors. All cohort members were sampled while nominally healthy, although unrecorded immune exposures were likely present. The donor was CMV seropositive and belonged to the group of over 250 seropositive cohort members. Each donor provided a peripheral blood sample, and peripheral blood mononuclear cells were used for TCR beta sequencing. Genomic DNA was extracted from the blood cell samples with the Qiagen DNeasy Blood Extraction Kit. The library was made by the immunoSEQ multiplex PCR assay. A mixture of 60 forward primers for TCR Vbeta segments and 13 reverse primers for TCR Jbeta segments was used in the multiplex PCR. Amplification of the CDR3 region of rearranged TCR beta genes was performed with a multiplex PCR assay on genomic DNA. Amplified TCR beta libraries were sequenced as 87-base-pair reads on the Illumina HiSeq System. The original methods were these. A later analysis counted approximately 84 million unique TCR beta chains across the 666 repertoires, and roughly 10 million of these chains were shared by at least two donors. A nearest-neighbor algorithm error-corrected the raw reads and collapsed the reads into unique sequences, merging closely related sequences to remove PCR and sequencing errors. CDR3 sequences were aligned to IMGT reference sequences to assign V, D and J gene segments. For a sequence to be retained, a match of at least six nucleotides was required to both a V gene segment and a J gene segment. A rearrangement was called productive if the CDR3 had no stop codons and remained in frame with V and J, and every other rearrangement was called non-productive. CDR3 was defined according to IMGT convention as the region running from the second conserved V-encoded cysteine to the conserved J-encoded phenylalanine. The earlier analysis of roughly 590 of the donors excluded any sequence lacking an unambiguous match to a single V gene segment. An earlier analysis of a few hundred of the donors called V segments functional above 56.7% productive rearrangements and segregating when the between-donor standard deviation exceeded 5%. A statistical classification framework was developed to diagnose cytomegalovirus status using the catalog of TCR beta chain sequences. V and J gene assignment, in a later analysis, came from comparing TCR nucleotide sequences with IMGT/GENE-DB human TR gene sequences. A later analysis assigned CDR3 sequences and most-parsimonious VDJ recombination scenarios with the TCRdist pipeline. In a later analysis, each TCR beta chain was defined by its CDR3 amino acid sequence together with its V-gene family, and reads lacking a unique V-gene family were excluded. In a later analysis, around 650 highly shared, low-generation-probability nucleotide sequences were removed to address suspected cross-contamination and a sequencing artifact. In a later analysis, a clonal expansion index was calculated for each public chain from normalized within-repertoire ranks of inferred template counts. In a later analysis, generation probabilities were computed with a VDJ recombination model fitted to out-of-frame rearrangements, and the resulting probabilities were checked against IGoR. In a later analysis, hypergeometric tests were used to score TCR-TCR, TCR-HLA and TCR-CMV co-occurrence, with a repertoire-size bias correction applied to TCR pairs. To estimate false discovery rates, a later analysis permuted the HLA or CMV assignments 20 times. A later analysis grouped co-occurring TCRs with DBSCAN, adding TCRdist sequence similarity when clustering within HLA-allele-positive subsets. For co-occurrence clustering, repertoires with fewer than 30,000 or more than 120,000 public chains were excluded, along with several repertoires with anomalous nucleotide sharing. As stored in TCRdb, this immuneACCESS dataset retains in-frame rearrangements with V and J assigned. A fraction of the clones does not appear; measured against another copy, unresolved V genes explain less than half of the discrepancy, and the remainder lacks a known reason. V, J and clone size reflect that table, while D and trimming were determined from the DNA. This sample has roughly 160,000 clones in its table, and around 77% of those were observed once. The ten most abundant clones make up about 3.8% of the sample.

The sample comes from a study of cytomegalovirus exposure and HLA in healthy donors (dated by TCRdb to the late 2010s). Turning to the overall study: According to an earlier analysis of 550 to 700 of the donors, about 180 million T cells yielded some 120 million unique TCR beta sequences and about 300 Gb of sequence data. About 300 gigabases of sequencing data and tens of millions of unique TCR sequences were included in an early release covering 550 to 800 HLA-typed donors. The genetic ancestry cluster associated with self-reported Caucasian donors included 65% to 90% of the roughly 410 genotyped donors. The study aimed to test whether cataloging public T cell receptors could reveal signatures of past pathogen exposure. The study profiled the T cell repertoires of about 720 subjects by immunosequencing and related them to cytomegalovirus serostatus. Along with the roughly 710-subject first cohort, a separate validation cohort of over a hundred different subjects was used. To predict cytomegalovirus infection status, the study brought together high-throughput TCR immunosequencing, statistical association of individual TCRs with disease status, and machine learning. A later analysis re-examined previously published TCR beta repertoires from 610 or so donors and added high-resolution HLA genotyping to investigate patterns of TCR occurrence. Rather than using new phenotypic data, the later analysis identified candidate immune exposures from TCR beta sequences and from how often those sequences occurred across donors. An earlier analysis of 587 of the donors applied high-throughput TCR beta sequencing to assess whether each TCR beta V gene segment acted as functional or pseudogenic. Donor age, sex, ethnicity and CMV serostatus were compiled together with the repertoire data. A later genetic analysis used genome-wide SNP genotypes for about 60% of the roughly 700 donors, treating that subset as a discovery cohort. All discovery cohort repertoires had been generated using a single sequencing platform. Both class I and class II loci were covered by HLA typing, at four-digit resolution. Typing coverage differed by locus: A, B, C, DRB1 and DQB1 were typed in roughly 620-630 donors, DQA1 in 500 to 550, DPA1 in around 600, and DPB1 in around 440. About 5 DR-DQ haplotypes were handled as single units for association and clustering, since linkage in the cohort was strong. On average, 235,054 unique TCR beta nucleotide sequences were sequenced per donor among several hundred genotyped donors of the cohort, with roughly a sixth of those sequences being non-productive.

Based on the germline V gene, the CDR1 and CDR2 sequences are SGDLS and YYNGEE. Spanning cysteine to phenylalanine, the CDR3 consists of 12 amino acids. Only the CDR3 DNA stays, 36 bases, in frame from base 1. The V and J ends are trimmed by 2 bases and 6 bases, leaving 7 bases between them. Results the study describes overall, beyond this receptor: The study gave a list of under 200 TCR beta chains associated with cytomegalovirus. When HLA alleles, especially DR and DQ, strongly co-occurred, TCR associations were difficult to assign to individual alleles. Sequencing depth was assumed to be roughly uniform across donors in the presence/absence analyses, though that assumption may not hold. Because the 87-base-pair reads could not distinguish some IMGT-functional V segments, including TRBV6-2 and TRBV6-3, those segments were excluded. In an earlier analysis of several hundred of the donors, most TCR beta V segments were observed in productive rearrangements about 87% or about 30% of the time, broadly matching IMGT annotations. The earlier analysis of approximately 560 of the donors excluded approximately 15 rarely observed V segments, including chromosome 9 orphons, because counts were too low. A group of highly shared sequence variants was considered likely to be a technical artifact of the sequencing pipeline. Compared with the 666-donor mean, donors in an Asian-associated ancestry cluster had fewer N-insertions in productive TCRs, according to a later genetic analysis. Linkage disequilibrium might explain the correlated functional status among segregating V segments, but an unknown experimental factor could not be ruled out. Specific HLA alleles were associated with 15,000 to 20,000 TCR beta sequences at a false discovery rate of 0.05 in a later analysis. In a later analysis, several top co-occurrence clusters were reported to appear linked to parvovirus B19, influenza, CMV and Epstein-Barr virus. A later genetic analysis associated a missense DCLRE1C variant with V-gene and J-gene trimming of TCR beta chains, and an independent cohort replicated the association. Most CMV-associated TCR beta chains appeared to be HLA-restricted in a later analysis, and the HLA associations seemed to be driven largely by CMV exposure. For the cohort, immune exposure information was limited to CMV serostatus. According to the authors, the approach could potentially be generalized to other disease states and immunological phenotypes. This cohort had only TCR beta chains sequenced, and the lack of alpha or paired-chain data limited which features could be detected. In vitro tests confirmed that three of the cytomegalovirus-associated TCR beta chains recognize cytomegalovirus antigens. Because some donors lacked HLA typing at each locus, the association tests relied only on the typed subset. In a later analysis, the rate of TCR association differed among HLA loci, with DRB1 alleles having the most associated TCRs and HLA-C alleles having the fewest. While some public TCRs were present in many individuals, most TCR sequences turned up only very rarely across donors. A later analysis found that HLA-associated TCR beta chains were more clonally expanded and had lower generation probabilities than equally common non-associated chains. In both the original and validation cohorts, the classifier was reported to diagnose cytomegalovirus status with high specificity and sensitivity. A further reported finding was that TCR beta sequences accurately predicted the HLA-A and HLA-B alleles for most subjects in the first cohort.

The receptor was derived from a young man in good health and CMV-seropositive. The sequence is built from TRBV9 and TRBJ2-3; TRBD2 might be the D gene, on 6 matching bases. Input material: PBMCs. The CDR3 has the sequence CASSVGGDTQYF. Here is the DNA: TGTGCCAGCAGCGTCGGAGGGGATACGCAGTATTTT.